This T cell receptor (beta chain) derives from a study of T cell responses to AZD1222 COVID-19 vaccine. On the study more broadly: Second-dose intervals of approximately 4 or approximately 12 weeks were pooled. Findings and limits, study-wide: Sampling that yielded the repertoires occurred only after the peak T cell response. Mostly white British, mostly female donors; authors suggested clonal diversity may be underestimated.

Note on this clone: The antigen is not known.

From germline, CDR1 is GTSNPN and CDR2 SVGIG (reference sequence). Trimming removed 4 bases from V and 7 bases from J, with 22 bases in between. The CDR3 covers 15 residues. Assay: immunoSEQ multiplex PCR; the TCRdb copy retains only in-frame clones and omits some. Altogether 100,000 or so clones are present, approximately 90% being singletons, with the ten largest covering roughly 1.4%. This sample comprised peripheral blood, obtained on day 0 of AZD1222 vaccination. The receptor comes from an adult in good health. The rearrangement links TRBV30 to TRBJ1-2, with D perhaps matching TRBD1 (5 bases). The CDR3 here is CAWTARATPDTGYTF. In DNA, the CDR3 is TGTGCCTGGACCGCCAGGGCCACACCTGACACTGGCTACACCTTC.